Listed here are 19 T cell receptor beta chains from one sample, sequenced in a study of T cell responses to AZD1222 COVID-19 vaccine. The method was immunoSEQ multiplex PCR; TCRdb's version includes in-frame clones alone and lacks a portion of them. The sample consists of approximately 100,000 clones, 93% of them appearing once. The sample consisted of peripheral blood, taken on day 0 of AZD1222 vaccination. The receptors shown here come from an adult in good health.

The chain recombines TRBV27 with TRBJ2-4, with TRBD1 as a possible D gene (5 bases). The germline V and J ends were trimmed by 2 bases and 6 bases, with 11 bases remaining between them. Germline V CDR1 and CDR2: MNHEY, SMNVEV (reference sequence). CDR3 length equals 14 residues. CDR3 sequence reads: CASSLGAGPNIQYF. Here the CDR3 DNA reads TGTGCCAGCAGTTTAGGTGCAGGGCCAAACATTCAGTACTTC.

The V call is TRBV7-6, the J call TRBJ2-1, with D hard to call. CDR3 length: 12 amino acids. With 1 base removed from V and 8 bases from J, the gap between germline ends came to 6 bases. Germline V lookup: CDR1 SGHVS, CDR2 FNYEAQ. This chain's CDR3 is CASSLGGDEQFF. CDR3 in DNA: TGTGCCAGCAGCTTAGGTGGAGATGAGCAGTTCTTC.

The chain combines TRBV21-1 with TRBJ1-3. TRBV21-1 is described as a pseudogene. This CDR3 region has 17 residues. CDR3 region: CASSKEGDSFSGNTIYF. CDR3 DNA sequence: TGTGCCAGCAGCAAAGAGGGGGACTCCTTCTCTGGAAACACCATATATTTT.

This rearrangement joins TRBV7-2 to TRBJ2-1; TRBD2 matches at 10 bases. Germline V gene lookup returns CDR1 SGHTA and CDR2 FQGNSA. The CDR3 loop spans 15 amino acids. After removal of 4 bases from V and 6 bases from J, the junction contained 6 bases not matched to a gene. The CDR3 bases are TGTGCCAGCAGCTCGTTAGCGGGAGGTACCAATGAGCAGTTCTTC. It is translated as CASSSLAGGTNEQFF.

The CDR3 sequence: CASSLQGYEQYF. CDR3 DNA: TGTGCCAGCAGCTTACAGGGATACGAGCAGTACTTC. The chain combines TRBV7-2 with TRBJ2-7, with D perhaps TRBD1 (5 bases). Trimming pared 2 bases from V and 4 bases from J, leaving 6 bases between. Germline V lookup: CDR1 SGHTA, CDR2 FQGNSA. This CDR3 is built from 12 residues.

The chain has TRBV9 and TRBJ2-7, with 11 positions matching TRBD1. Germline CDR1 is SGDLS and CDR2 is YYNGEE. The CDR3 runs 14 residues. V lost 3 bases and J lost 6; bases outside the gene matches: 5. The CDR3 loop reads CASSADRGQVEQYF. The DNA for the CDR3 is TGTGCCAGCAGCGCGGACAGGGGGCAGGTCGAGCAGTACTTC.

This clone is a singleton in its sample. This chain joins TRBV7-3 and TRBJ1-2; D is undetermined. The CDR3 sequence is 15 residues long. Deletions cut 5 bases from V and 0 bases from J, with 13 bases between. Germline-derived CDR1 and CDR2 are SGHTA and FQGTGA. CDR3 sequence (DNA): TGTGCCAGCAGCGAAGGACCCGGGGCTAACTATGGCTACACCTTC. The encoded protein is CASSEGPGANYGYTF.

Only one count was recorded for this clone. The chain couples TRBV25-1 to TRBJ2-7, with TRBD2 matching 7 bases. The CDR3 has 15 residues. From germline, CDR1 is MGHDK and CDR2 SYGVNS. Trimming removed 8 bases from V and 2 bases from J; junction bases left unmatched: 12. This CDR3 is CASSQSGRGAYEQYF. The CDR3 nucleotides read TGTGCCAGCTCCCAATCGGGACGGGGGGCCTACGAGCAGTACTTC.

The rearrangement links TRBV5-4 to TRBJ2-7, with D perhaps TRBD2 (5 bases). The CDR3 extends over 14 amino acids. CDR1 and CDR2 from the germline V gene are SGHNT and YYREEE (reference sequence). The V end was cut by 0 bases, the J end by 0 bases, with 7 bases between. The CDR3 here is CASSLGTSSYEQYF. Written as DNA, the CDR3 is TGTGCCAGCAGCTTGGGCACTAGCTCCTACGAGCAGTACTTC.

A few counts support this clone. The chain links TRBV5-1 to TRBJ1-6; D possibly corresponds to TRBD1 (6 bases). The ends were cut back, 0 bases at V and 7 bases at J, with 14 bases in the middle. The CDR3 is made up of 16 amino acids. Germline V CDR1 and CDR2: SGHRS, YFSETQ. CDR3 coding DNA: TGCGCCAGCAGCTTGGACAGGGAAATGAAGAATTCACCCCTCCACTTT. Amino acid sequence: CASSLDREMKNSPLHF.

The chain carries TRBV5-5 and TRBJ1-2; tentative D call: TRBD1 (6 bases). Germline V gives CDR1 SGHKS, CDR2 YYEKEE (reference sequence). V lost 0 bases, J lost 4 bases, and 13 bases lay in between. The CDR3 is made up of 15 amino acids. Here the CDR3 reads CASSLGAGVGYGYTF. The CDR3 DNA reads as TGTGCCAGCAGCTTGGGGGCAGGGGTAGGCTATGGCTACACCTTC.

The chain links TRBV6-5 to TRBJ2-3; 10 bases are shared with TRBD2. The CDR3 is made up of 14 amino acids. Per the germline V gene, CDR1 is MNHEY and CDR2 is SVGAGI. V trimming: 10 bases; J trimming: 5 bases; junction bases outside the gene matches: 9. CDR3 sequence: CAIRAGGRGDTQYF. Written as DNA, the CDR3 is TGTGCCATCAGAGCGGGAGGGCGGGGAGATACGCAGTATTTT.

The gene calls are TRBV7-9 and TRBJ2-2; 16 bases match TRBD2. The CDR3 extends over 18 amino acids. V was clipped by 4 bases and J by 6 bases; unmatched bases: 8. In germline, CDR1 is SEHNR, CDR2 FQNEAQ (reference sequence). The CDR3 DNA follows: TGTGCCAGCAGCTCCCCGGGACTAGCGGGAGGGCGTGCCGGGGAGCTGTTTTTT. This codes for CASSSPGLAGGRAGELFF.

The rearrangement links TRBV7-9 to TRBJ1-1, with D maybe TRBD1 (6 bases). V was clipped by 0 bases and J by 3 bases, with 11 bases between them. Per the germline V gene, CDR1 is SEHNR and CDR2 is FQNEAQ (reference sequence). This CDR3 spans 15 amino acids. The CDR3 bases are TGTGCCAGCAGCTTAGCCGGGGGCAAAGACACTGAAGCTTTCTTT. Amino acid sequence: CASSLAGGKDTEAFF.

The chain links TRBV6-5 to TRBJ2-1; 9 bases fit TRBD1. CDR3 length equals 15 residues. With 2 bases clipped from V and 10 bases from J, the junction kept 9 bases outside the gene matches. The germline V gene has CDR1 MNHEY and CDR2 SVGAGI. The CDR3 DNA reads as TGTGCCAGCAGTTACGGGACAGGGTTACGAGGGGAGCAGTTCTTC. It is translated as CASSYGTGLRGEQFF.

The genes are TRBV20-1 and TRBJ2-3; D gene uncertain. This CDR3 region has 10 residues. The V gene's germline CDR1 is DFQATT and CDR2 SNEGSKA (reference sequence). Trimming pared 3 bases from V and 8 bases from J, leaving 6 bases between. The CDR3 coding sequence is TGCAGTGCTAGGTCGGTTACGCAGTATTTT. Residues: CSARSVTQYF.

J is TRBJ2-3 and V is TRBV6-4; D uncertain. This CDR3 comprises 13 residues. V was cut by 2 bases and J by 1 base, with 4 bases left in between. CDR1 and CDR2 (germline): MRHNA, SNTAGT. This chain's CDR3 is CASSDRGTDTQYF. The CDR3 nucleotides are TGTGCCAGCAGTGACAGGGGCACAGATACGCAGTATTTT.

The chain employs TRBV6-5 and TRBJ2-1; 8 positions match TRBD2. The CDR3 is 16 residues long. CDR1 MNHEY and CDR2 SVGAGI come from the germline V gene. V dropped 2 bases and J dropped 4; count of bases not matched to a gene: 7. CDR3 loop: CASSYDILAGYNEQFF. DNA of the CDR3: TGTGCCAGCAGTTACGATATCCTAGCGGGTTACAATGAGCAGTTCTTC.

V and J are TRBV6-1 and TRBJ2-2; 9 bases are shared with TRBD1. This CDR3 comprises 17 residues. V was clipped by 3 bases and J by 4 bases; unmatched bases: 9. CDR1 and CDR2 from the germline V gene are MNHNS and SASEGT. CDR3 residues: CASSDRQGGTVTGELFF. The CDR3 DNA reads TGTGCCAGCAGTGACAGACAGGGGGGCACGGTCACCGGGGAGCTGTTTTTT.